This entry lists 30 T cell receptor beta chains sequenced from one sample in a study of response to subunit inactivated influenza vaccine listed by TCRdb under 2018. Library generation was performed with RT-PCR. Instrument used: Illumina HiSeq 2500. TCRdb reprocessing: public reads trimmed at Q25 with fastp, clones called with MiXCR, in-frame beta chains kept. Identical CDR3 protein sequences are pooled into one entry, listed with their most common genes and DNA. This sample gives hundreds of thousands of distinct CDR3 sequences in total; approximately 10% of them show up just once. The ten top clones hold roughly 12% of the sample. Taken with the paper, the label for time point translates to: approximately 40 days after influenza vaccine administration. This specimen was PBMCs from blood, taken roughly 46 days after vaccination. The receptors come from a man aged 50-59 years who received an inactivated influenza vaccine. Donor details come from another sample of the same person, matched by shared clones.

This clonotype was detected ten times or more. V gene TRBV5-1 combines with J gene TRBJ1-6, with D tentatively TRBD1 (6 bases). V was pared by 0 bases and J by 9 bases, with 16 bases between. Germline V gives CDR1 SGHRS, CDR2 YFSETQ. This CDR3 has 16 residues. The CDR3 sequence is CASSLAGGRLGSPLHF. CDR3 nucleotide sequence: TGCGCCAGCAGCTTGGCCGGGGGCCGTCTAGGTTCACCCCTCCACTTT.

The V gene is TRBV4-2, the J gene TRBJ1-2, with D possibly TRBD1 on 5 matching bases. V was pared by 4 bases and J by 6 bases, with 15 bases between. Germline V lookup: CDR1 LGHNA, CDR2 YNFKEQ. The CDR3 is made up of 14 amino acids. CDR3 sequence reads: CASSPRDRDNGYTF. In nucleotides, the CDR3 is TGTGCCAGCAGCCCCCGGGACCGAGATAATGGCTACACCTTC.

This clonotype turned up a few times. This chain connects TRBV29-1 to TRBJ1-1; D is perhaps TRBD1 (6 bases). The CDR3 totals 15 residues. The germline V gene encodes CDR1 SQVTM and CDR2 ANQGSEA. Trimming stripped 2 bases from V and 0 bases from J, with 13 bases between. CDR3 in amino acids: CSVEWGGGMNTEAFF. The CDR3 DNA reads as TGCAGCGTTGAATGGGGAGGGGGAATGAACACTGAAGCTTTCTTT.

In this sample, this clonotype turned up a few times. The chain is built from TRBV5-6 and TRBJ2-5; weak D call: TRBD2 (5 bases). This CDR3 has 15 residues. Germline V gene lookup returns CDR1 SGHDT and CDR2 YYEEEE. V lost 4 bases to trimming and J lost 0 bases, with 13 bases between them. CDR3 sequence reads: CASSHRTPYQETQYF. CDR3 in DNA: TGTGCCAGCAGCCACCGGACTCCCTACCAAGAGACCCAGTACTTC. The full variable domain, rest sourced from reference TRBV5-6 and TRBJ2-5, is DAGVTQSPTHLIKTRGQQVTLRCSPKSGHDTVSWYQQALGQGPQFIFQYYEEEERQRGNFPDRFSGHQFPNYSSELNVNALLLGDSALYLCASSHRTPYQETQYFGPGTRLLVL.

This clonotype was recorded a few times. The V gene is TRBV15, the J gene TRBJ2-3, with TRBD2 matching over 9 bases. In germline, CDR1 is LNHNV, CDR2 YYDKDF (reference sequence). The V segment lost 1 base and the J segment 4 bases; nucleotides outside the gene matches: 12. CDR3 size: 18 residues. Written as DNA, the CDR3 is TGTGCCACCAGCAGAGGAATCTACCTAGCGGGATTATCAGATACGCAGTATTTT. Its translation: CATSRGIYLAGLSDTQYF.

This clonotype was counted at least ten times. This chain joins TRBV4-3 and TRBJ2-3; the match to TRBD1 covers 8 bases. V lost 0 bases, J lost 4 bases, and 3 bases stayed unmatched. Germline V gene data show CDR1 as LGHNA and CDR2 as YSLEER. The CDR3 totals 15 residues. In nucleotides, the CDR3 is TGCGCCAGCAGCCAAGAGTACAGGGGGGCAGATACGCAGTATTTT. This codes for CASSQEYRGADTQYF.

The rearrangement links TRBV12-5 to TRBJ2-1; 8 nucleotides agree with TRBD1. V shed 6 bases and J 8 bases; nucleotides not matched to a gene: 9. Germline V gene data show CDR1 as LGHNT and CDR2 as FRNRAP. The CDR3 is 14 amino acids. CDR3 residues: CASGPGQGGDEQFF. CDR3 DNA: TGTGCTAGTGGGCCCGGACAGGGCGGAGATGAGCAGTTCTTC.

V is TRBV29-1 and J is TRBJ2-1; no firm D call. With 3 bases removed from V and 6 bases from J, the gap between germline ends came to 9 bases. This CDR3 region has 12 residues. CDR1 and CDR2 (germline): SQVTM, ANQGSEA. The CDR3 sequence is CSVERLGNEQFF. The CDR3 DNA sequence: TGCAGCGTTGAGCGTTTGGGCAATGAGCAGTTCTTC.

There are many counts of this clonotype. CDR3 sequence reads: CASSAASGETYEQYF. In DNA form, the CDR3 reads TGTGCCAGCAGCGCCGCTTCAGGGGAGACCTACGAGCAGTACTTC. The rearrangement uses TRBV7-9 and TRBJ2-7, with D perhaps TRBD1 (6 bases). Deletions cut 5 bases from V and 2 bases from J, with 16 bases between. CDR1 is SEHNR, CDR2 FQNEAQ, per germline (reference sequence). CDR3 length equals 15 residues.

The chain carries TRBV29-1 and TRBJ2-3, with D possibly matching TRBD2 (5 bases). In germline, CDR1 is SQVTM, CDR2 ANQGSEA. The CDR3 is made up of 14 amino acids. Trimming took 6 bases from V and 0 from J, leaving 13 bases between them. The CDR3 is CSVPRGRSTDTQYF. CDR3 bases: TGCAGCGTCCCCAGAGGGAGAAGCACAGATACGCAGTATTTT.

The V and J genes are TRBV5-1 and TRBJ2-7; 11 bases agree with TRBD1. J was trimmed by 3 bases and V by 4 bases; bases with no gene match: 9. Germline CDR1 reads SGHRS; CDR2 reads YFSETQ. This CDR3 comprises 16 residues. CDR3 in amino acids: CASSGGQGGSVYEQYF. The CDR3 DNA reads as TGCGCCAGCAGCGGGGGACAGGGGGGCTCGGTCTACGAGCAGTACTTC. The full variable domain, in which reference TRBV5-1 and TRBJ2-7 provide the parts outside the CDR3, is KAGVTQTPRYLIKTRGQQVTLSCSPISGHRSVSWYQQTPGQGLQFLFEYFSETQRNKGNFPGRFSGRQFSNSRSEMNVSTLELGDSALYLCASSGGQGGSVYEQYFGPGTRLTVT.

This clonotype came up a few times. The chain joins TRBV6-5 to TRBJ2-7; 7 nucleotides align to TRBD1. The V gene end was trimmed by 2 bases and the J gene end by 2 bases; junction bases not matched to a gene: 15. The V gene's germline CDR1 is MNHEY and CDR2 SVGAGI. The CDR3 totals 18 residues. Here the CDR3 reads CASSYVASGDSFPYEQYF. CDR3 sequence (DNA): TGTGCCAGCAGTTACGTAGCCTCCGGGGACAGTTTCCCCTACGAGCAGTACTTC.

CDR3 in DNA: TGTGCCAGCAGCCATACTAGCGAGCAGTACTTC. This encodes CASSHTSEQYF. The V call is TRBV7-2, the J call TRBJ2-7; tentatively, D is TRBD2 (5 bases). The V gene's germline CDR1 is SGHTA and CDR2 FQGNSA. The CDR3 contains 11 residues. V was clipped by 5 bases and J by 6 bases, with 8 bases between them.

In its sample, this clonotype was seen a few times. This sequence joins TRBV12-3 or TRBV12-4 and TRBJ1-1; no firm D call. This CDR3 comprises 13 residues. With 6 bases removed from V and 1 base from J, the gap between germline ends came to 9 bases. The CDR3 DNA is TGTGCCAGCAGCGAGGGCCCGAACACTGAAGCTTTCTTT. It translates to CASSEGPNTEAFF.

This clonotype was seen only a few times. This chain links TRBV6-2 or TRBV6-3 with TRBJ2-2; the match to TRBD2 covers 11 bases. The CDR3 extends over 16 amino acids. Germline V gene lookup returns CDR1 MNHEY and CDR2 SVGEGT. The V gene end was trimmed by 5 bases and the J gene end by 5 bases; junction bases not matched to a gene: 7. The CDR3 reads CASSPAGLAATGELFF. The CDR3 bases are TGTGCCAGCAGTCCAGCGGGACTAGCGGCGACCGGGGAGCTGTTTTTT.

This clonotype was observed a handful of times. The V gene is TRBV7-3, the J gene TRBJ2-1, with a weak D call TRBD1 (6 bases). This CDR3 contains 15 residues. Germline assignment: CDR1 SGHTA and CDR2 FQGTGA. V lost 0 bases, J lost 9 bases, and 15 bases lay in between. The CDR3 nucleotides are TGTGCCAGCAGCTTAACGGGGGCTGGGGGCGGTGAGCAGTTCTTC. Translation: CASSLTGAGGGEQFF.

This clonotype was seen only once. It may be a read error: a sequence one base away is much more abundant. The conserved final phenylalanine or tryptophan is absent from the CDR3, which likely points to a read error. The chain uses TRBV7-3 and TRBJ2-2; the match to TRBD1 covers 7 bases. Germline V CDR1 and CDR2: SGHTA, FQGTGA. V shed 10 bases, J shed 6 bases, and the junction held 8 bases outside the gene matches. The CDR3 contains 13 residues. The CDR3 region has the DNA TGTGCCACCCGACAGGGATCGGCCGGGGAGCTGTTTTCT. Protein product: CATRQGSAGELFS.

The chain couples TRBV29-1 to TRBJ2-1; 10 bases are shared with TRBD2. Germline V gene data show CDR1 as SQVTM and CDR2 as ANQGSEA. The CDR3 has 13 residues. Trimming at V came to 4 bases and at J to 7 bases, leaving 4 bases not matched to a gene. CDR3 residues: CSVGASGGNEQFF. CDR3 DNA: TGCAGCGTTGGAGCTAGCGGGGGTAATGAGCAGTTCTTC.

This clonotype was seen a few times. The chain combines TRBV6-5 with TRBJ2-3, with D perhaps being TRBD1 or TRBD2 (5 bases each). CDR1 is MNHEY, CDR2 SVGAGI, per germline. The CDR3 is 12 amino acids. The germline V and J ends were trimmed by 6 bases and 6 bases, with 10 bases remaining between them. The CDR3 DNA sequence: TGTGCCAGCAGGAGGGGTTGGGATACGCAGTATTTT. Its translation: CASRRGWDTQYF.

At least ten counts were recorded for this clonotype. V usage is TRBV12-3 or TRBV12-4 and J usage is TRBJ1-3, with a possible D match to TRBD1 (5 bases). This CDR3 contains 14 residues. V lost 5 bases, J lost 7 bases, and 15 bases lay in between. The CDR3 loop is CASSPGQGSNTIYF. The CDR3 nucleotides are TGTGCCAGCAGTCCGGGGCAAGGGAGTAACACCATATATTTT.

This clonotype has ten or more counts. The chain recombines TRBV20-1 with TRBJ2-5; 9 bases line up with TRBD2. Germline CDR1 reads DFQATT; CDR2 reads SNEGSKA (reference sequence). The CDR3 consists of 14 residues. Trimming cost V 5 bases and J 5 bases; bases outside gene matches: 9. In DNA, the CDR3 is TGCAGTGCTCCTAGCGGGGAGTGGGTTGAGACCCAGTACTTC. This encodes CSAPSGEWVETQYF.

In this sample, this clonotype turned up a few times. The rearrangement uses TRBV6-2 or TRBV6-3 and TRBJ1-5, with D possibly matching TRBD1 (6 bases). This CDR3 spans 14 amino acids. Per germline, CDR1 MNHEY and CDR2 SVGEGT. Trimming took off 6 bases at V and 5 bases at J, with 14 bases between the two ends. The CDR3 spells CASSTDRSHQPQHF. CDR3 in DNA: TGTGCCAGCAGCACTGACAGGTCCCATCAGCCCCAGCATTTT.

To note about this clonotype: A much larger clone lies one base from this, so it may be a read error. The rearrangement links TRBV12-3 or TRBV12-4 to TRBJ2-2; D gene ambiguous. The ends were cut back, 8 bases at V and 7 bases at J, with 14 bases in the middle. The CDR3 length is 13 residues. The CDR3 region has the DNA TGTGCCAGCTCACCCTGTGCTGGCGGGGAGCTGTTTTTT. Protein: CASSPCAGGELFF.

The chain uses TRBV7-2 and TRBJ2-3, with 7 bases aligning to TRBD2. The germline V gene encodes CDR1 SGHTA and CDR2 FQGNSA. J was trimmed by 0 bases and V by 5 bases; bases with no gene match: 8. The length of the CDR3 is 16 residues. This CDR3 reads CASSPWGGVSTDTQYF. Here the CDR3 DNA reads TGTGCCAGCAGCCCCTGGGGGGGGGTTAGCACAGATACGCAGTATTTT.

The genes are TRBV20-1 and TRBJ2-7; D may be TRBD1 (5 bases). Deletions cut 1 base from V and 2 bases from J, with 15 bases between. CDR1 is DFQATT and CDR2 is SNEGSKA in the germline V gene (reference sequence). CDR3 size: 15 residues. CDR3 residues: CSARADRRGTYEQYF. The CDR3 nucleotides are TGCAGTGCTAGAGCAGATCGTAGGGGAACCTACGAGCAGTACTTC.

The chain is built from TRBV10-3 and TRBJ2-3, with no clear D. Germline CDR1 and CDR2: ENHRY and SYGVKD. CDR3 length equals 13 residues. Between the trimmed V and J ends, which lost 6 bases and 3 bases, there was a span of 10 bases. CDR3 residues: CAISPQETDTQYF. DNA for the CDR3: TGTGCCATCAGCCCCCAGGAGACAGATACGCAGTATTTT.

V and J are TRBV7-2 and TRBJ2-2; D unclear. The germline V and J ends were trimmed by 5 bases and 0 bases, with 10 bases remaining between them. Per the germline V gene, CDR1 is SGHTA and CDR2 is FQGNSA. The CDR3 is 15 residues long. CDR3 DNA sequence: TGTGCCAGCAGCCCGGCGTTAACGAACACCGGGGAGCTGTTTTTT. Protein product: CASSPALTNTGELFF. Full variable domain (outside the CDR3, taken from reference TRBV7-2 and TRBJ2-2): GAGVSQSPSNKVTEKGKDVELRCDPISGHTALYWYRQSLGQGLEFLIYFQGNSAPDKSGLPSDRFSAERTGGSVSTLTIQRTQQEDSAVYLCASSPALTNTGELFFGEGSRLTVL.

This clonotype has more than one count but fewer than ten. The chain links TRBV7-9 to TRBJ2-7, with TRBD2 matching over 12 bases. J gave up 2 bases and V 5 bases, and 4 bases lay outside the gene matches. The CDR3 has 15 amino acids. CDR1 is SEHNR and CDR2 is FQNEAQ in the germline V gene (reference sequence). The CDR3 here is CASSTGLAGPYEQYF. DNA of the CDR3: TGTGCCAGCAGCACCGGACTAGCGGGACCCTACGAGCAGTACTTC.

This clonotype has a count of ten or more. The chain recombines TRBV12-3 or TRBV12-4 with TRBJ2-1; TRBD1 matches 7 bases. The length of the CDR3 is 13 residues. V trimming: 4 bases; J trimming: 14 bases; junction bases outside the gene matches: 11. The CDR3 sequence is CASSSTGADGEFF. CDR3 coding DNA: TGTGCCAGCAGTTCCACAGGGGCCGACGGGGAGTTCTTC.

The rearrangement joins TRBV29-1 to TRBJ2-5; D possibly corresponds to TRBD2 (5 bases). CDR3 size: 14 residues. Germline CDR1 SQVTM, CDR2 ANQGSEA. Trimming removed 4 bases at V and 4 bases at J, with 16 bases between. The CDR3 loop is CSVVEYTSGETQYF. The CDR3 nucleotides are TGCAGCGTTGTAGAGTACACAAGCGGAGAGACCCAGTACTTC. The full variable domain, completed using reference TRBV29-1 and TRBJ2-5, is SAVISQKPSRDICQRGTSLTIQCQVDSQVTMMFWYRQQPGQSLTLIATANQGSEATYESGFVIDKFPISRPNLTFSTLTVSNMSPEDSSIYLCSVVEYTSGETQYFGPGTRLLVL.